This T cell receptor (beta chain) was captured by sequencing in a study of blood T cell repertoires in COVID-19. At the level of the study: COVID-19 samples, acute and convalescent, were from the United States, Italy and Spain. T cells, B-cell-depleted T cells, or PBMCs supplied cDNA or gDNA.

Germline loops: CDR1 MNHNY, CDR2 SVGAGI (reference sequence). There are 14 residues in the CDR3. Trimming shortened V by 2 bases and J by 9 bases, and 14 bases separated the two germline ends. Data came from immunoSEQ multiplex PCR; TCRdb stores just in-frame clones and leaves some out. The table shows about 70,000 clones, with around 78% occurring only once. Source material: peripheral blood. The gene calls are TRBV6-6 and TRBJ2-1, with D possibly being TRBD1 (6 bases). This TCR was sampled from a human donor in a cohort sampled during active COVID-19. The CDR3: CASSYASQGGEQFF. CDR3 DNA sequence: TGTGCCAGCAGTTACGCCTCACAGGGCGGTGAGCAGTTCTTC.